These T cell receptor beta chains were read from a single sample in a study of T cell repertoires in cytomegalovirus infection. TCRdb fed the reads into MiXCR, producing one record per CDR3 protein. The table shows hundreds of thousands of distinct CDR3 sequences, with 15% to 20% occurring only once. Sample: PBMCs. The receptors were gathered from a human donor in good health (CMV status not recorded). Some clones in this sample may be carry-over from other donors' samples. Each CDR3 is given with its conserved first and last residue. A D gene is named only where the DNA matches it firmly. Clone size is given for some rows only: seen once, a few or many times, or a class if the clone is expanded.

v_gene	j_gene	d_gene	abundance	CDR3aa	CDR3nt
TRBV20-1	TRBJ1-6	.	few	CSARDLAPSSYNSPLHF	TGCAGTGCTAGAGATCTGGCACCTAGCTCCTATAATTCACCCCTCCACTTT
TRBV7-9	TRBJ2-1	TRBD2	few	CASSQPSGGELNNEQFF	TGTGCCAGCAGCCAACCTAGCGGGGGCGAACTCAACAATGAGCAGTTCTTC
TRBV19	TRBJ2-5	.	.	CASSTGGETQYF	TGTGCCAGTAGTACCGGGGGAGAGACCCAGTACTTC
TRBV28	TRBJ1-1	.	many	CASSLTGGGKNTEAFF	TGTGCCAGCAGTTTAACGGGGGGCGGGAAGAACACTGAAGCTTTCTTT
TRBV29-1	TRBJ2-7	.	few	CSVELGVHEQYF	TGCAGCGTTGAACTGGGGGTACACGAGCAGTACTTC
TRBV4-1	TRBJ2-7	TRBD1	.	CASSPRTGGYEQYF	TGCGCCAGCAGCCCGAGGACAGGGGGGTACGAGCAGTACTTC
TRBV7-6	TRBJ2-3	.	many	CASSLTEQGVADTQYF	TGTGCCAGCAGCTTAACCGAACAGGGTGTAGCAGATACGCAGTATTTT
TRBV7-2	TRBJ2-3	.	many	CASSLVSGRRTDTQYF	TGTGCCAGCAGCTTAGTATCTGGGAGGAGGACAGATACGCAGTATTTT
TRBV20-1	TRBJ1-1	TRBD1	.	CSASRPGGRGTEAFF	TGCAGTGCTAGCCGCCCAGGGGGAAGGGGGACTGAAGCTTTCTTT
TRBV4-1	TRBJ2-1	TRBD2	.	CASSQGLAGGKQFF	TGCGCCAGCAGCCAAGGACTAGCGGGGGGGAAGCAGTTCTTC
TRBV4-2	TRBJ1-2	TRBD1	few	CASSRQQGTGVNGYTF	TGTGCCAGCAGCCGCCAACAGGGGACCGGCGTTAACGGCTACACCTTC
TRBV7-2	TRBJ1-2	.	many	CASSRDIYGYTF	TGTGCCAGCAGCCGCGATATCTATGGCTACACCTTC
TRBV20-1	TRBJ2-1	TRBD2	.	CSAPPSGGRFYNEQFF	TGCAGTGCTCCCCCTAGCGGGGGGAGATTTTACAATGAGCAGTTCTTC
TRBV12-3/TRBV12-4	TRBJ1-1	.	.	CASSTSTAEAFF	TGTGCCAGCAGTACCTCGACAGCTGAAGCTTTCTTT
TRBV27	TRBJ2-3	TRBD1	.	CASSEGTGTDTQYF	TGTGCCAGCAGTGAAGGGACAGGGACAGATACGCAGTATTTT
TRBV7-2	TRBJ2-7	.	many	CASSETGISYEQYF	TGTGCCAGCAGCGAAACAGGGATAAGCTACGAGCAGTACTTC
TRBV4-1	TRBJ2-7	.	.	CASSQDRRVFEQYF	TGCGCCAGCAGCCAAGATAGAAGAGTTTTCGAGCAGTACTTC
TRBV4-3	TRBJ2-3	TRBD2	many	CASSQEGRGTSTDTQYF	TGCGCCAGCAGCCAAGAGGGGCGGGGGACTAGCACAGATACGCAGTATTTT
TRBV6-1	TRBJ2-7	TRBD1	.	CASSGQGGEQYF	TGTGCCAGCAGTGGACAGGGTGGCGAGCAGTACTTC
TRBV11-2	TRBJ2-5	.	.	CASSDQGGKETQYF	TGTGCCAGCAGCGATCAAGGGGGGAAAGAGACCCAGTACTTC
TRBV7-9	TRBJ1-2	.	.	CASSLDGRGDYGYTF	TGTGCCAGCAGCTTAGACGGCAGGGGTGACTATGGCTACACCTTC
TRBV25-1	TRBJ2-7	.	few	CATEGGQSIYEQYF	TGTGCCACTGAGGGGGGCCAGTCGATTTACGAGCAGTACTTC
TRBV6-6	TRBJ2-5	.	.	CASSIAFIYQETQYF	TGTGCCAGCAGTATTGCTTTTATTTACCAAGAGACCCAGTACTTC
TRBV7-9	TRBJ2-1	.	many	CASSFGTLNNEQFF	TGTGCCAGCAGCTTCGGGACCTTGAACAATGAGCAGTTCTTC
TRBV7-6	TRBJ2-5	.	few	CASSQDRNQETQYF	TGTGCCAGCAGCCAAGACAGGAACCAAGAGACCCAGTACTTC
TRBV4-3	TRBJ2-5	TRBD2	few	CASSQGVAGAQETQYF	TGCGCCAGCAGCCAAGGTGTAGCGGGGGCCCAAGAGACCCAGTACTTC
TRBV20-1	TRBJ2-3	TRBD2	.	CSVPAGGRDTQYF	TGCAGTGTACCAGCGGGGGGGCGAGATACGCAGTATTTT
TRBV12-3/TRBV12-4	TRBJ2-2	.	few	CASSWGFTGELFF	TGTGCCAGCAGTTGGGGGTTCACCGGGGAGCTGTTTTTT
TRBV7-9	TRBJ2-7	.	once	CASSPSGGGRGHEQYF	TGTGCCAGCAGCCCCTCGGGCGGCGGCAGGGGCCACGAGCAGTACTTC
TRBV4-1	TRBJ2-5	TRBD2	few	CASSQDWQRGGGETQYF	TGCGCCAGCAGCCAAGATTGGCAGCGGGGGGGCGGCGAGACCCAGTACTTC
TRBV7-2	TRBJ2-5	.	many	CASSPQGLNLGTQYF	TGTGCCAGCAGCCCCCAAGGGCTCAACCTCGGGACCCAGTACTTC
TRBV6-1	TRBJ2-1	.	few	CASGLANNEQFF	TGTGCCAGCGGACTTGCGAACAATGAGCAGTTCTTC
TRBV20-1	TRBJ2-7	.	many	CSARSVPTYEQYF	TGCAGTGCTAGATCGGTCCCTACCTACGAGCAGTACTTC
TRBV19	TRBJ2-7	.	many	CASSNGAEQYF	TGTGCCAGTAGTAATGGGGCGGAGCAGTACTTC
TRBV15	TRBJ2-3	.	.	CATSRALASQDTQYF	TGTGCCACCAGCAGAGCGTTGGCTTCACAGGATACGCAGTATTTT
TRBV6-2/TRBV6-3	TRBJ1-2	.	few	CASSYGRYGYTF	TGTGCCAGCAGTTACGGACGCTATGGCTACACCTTC
TRBV12-5	TRBJ2-7	.	many	CASGLVTATYEQYF	TGTGCTAGTGGTTTGGTAACTGCGACCTACGAGCAGTACTTC
TRBV7-2	TRBJ2-2	TRBD1	many	CASRQTGQGDGTGELFF	TGTGCCAGCAGACAGACCGGACAGGGAGATGGCACCGGGGAGCTGTTTTTT
TRBV7-8	TRBJ1-2	.	.	CASSLGGGDGYTF	TGTGCCAGCAGCTTAGGCGGCGGTGATGGCTACACCTTC
TRBV6-1	TRBJ1-1	.	.	CASSSGTQAFF	TGTGCCAGCAGCTCCGGGACGCAGGCTTTCTTT
TRBV19	TRBJ1-2	TRBD1	.	CASSITTGGNYGYTF	TGTGCCAGTAGTATTACCACAGGGGGCAACTATGGCTACACCTTC
TRBV2	TRBJ1-1	.	.	CASSEWAMNTEAFF	TGTGCCAGCAGTGAATGGGCTATGAACACTGAAGCTTTCTTT
TRBV20-1	TRBJ2-7	TRBD2	few	CSAPRLAEYEQYF	TGCAGTGCTCCTAGACTAGCGGAGTACGAGCAGTACTTC
TRBV20-1	TRBJ2-1	.	.	CSARDWSSYNEQFF	TGCAGTGCTAGAGACTGGAGCTCCTACAATGAGCAGTTCTTC
TRBV4-1	TRBJ2-7	.	few	CASSQAATSSYEQYF	TGCGCCAGCAGCCAAGCCGCCACGAGCTCCTACGAGCAGTACTTC
TRBV2	TRBJ2-3	TRBD1	.	CASTGDRGRDTQYF	TGTGCCAGCACGGGGGACAGGGGAAGAGATACGCAGTATTTT
TRBV7-2	TRBJ1-1	.	many	CASSLASHTEAFF	TGTGCCAGCAGCTTAGCTTCCCACACTGAAGCTTTCTTT
TRBV2	TRBJ1-5	TRBD1	.	CASSATGGIQPQHF	TGTGCCAGCAGTGCCACAGGGGGTATTCAGCCCCAGCATTTT
TRBV7-6	TRBJ1-4	TRBD1	many	CASSLAGGAPNEKLFF	TGTGCCAGCAGCTTAGCAGGGGGCGCCCCTAATGAAAAACTGTTTTTT
TRBV20-1	TRBJ2-1	TRBD2	.	CSAQRGGSYNEQFF	TGCAGTGCCCAACGGGGGGGTTCCTACAATGAGCAGTTCTTC
TRBV12-3/TRBV12-4	TRBJ2-1	TRBD1	many	CASISTGLSYNEQFF	TGTGCCAGCATTTCGACAGGGCTCTCCTACAATGAGCAGTTCTTC
TRBV7-2	TRBJ1-3	.	many	CASSLAVGHGNTIYF	TGTGCCAGCAGCTTAGCTGTCGGGCATGGAAACACCATATATTTT
TRBV24-1	TRBJ2-1	.	few	CATSDEGTGGSNEQFF	TGTGCCACCAGTGATGAAGGGACGGGGGGCTCCAATGAGCAGTTCTTC
TRBV7-9	TRBJ1-2	.	few	CASSLGSVPPRDYGYTF	TGTGCCAGCAGCTTAGGCTCGGTCCCACCGAGGGACTATGGCTACACCTTC
TRBV7-2	TRBJ1-3	TRBD1	many	CASSKQGAGGNTIYF	TGTGCCAGCAGCAAACAGGGGGCCGGTGGAAACACCATATATTTT